This TCR beta chain was sequenced in a study of blood T cells in healthy people across ages. Regarding this clonotype: The antigen is unknown.

A second roughly 6 to 12 cycle PCR used barcoded and J-beta primers. TCRdb itself ran the 5' RACE reads through MiXCR, one entry per CDR3 protein. The sample has hundreds of thousands of distinct CDR3 sequences, around 54% seen once. This CDR3 has 14 residues. V was clipped by 8 bases and J by 9 bases; unmatched bases: 13. Germline-derived CDR1 and CDR2 are WSHSY and SAAADI. Regarding the study as a whole: Total diversity from one million sequenced T cells was likely underestimated.

The sequenced material came from blood. This sequence originates from a man aged 55 to 70 in good health. The gene calls are TRBV10-2 and TRBJ2-1, with 7 bases fitting TRBD1. The CDR3 DNA reads TGCGCCAGCCGGGACAGCGGTTTGTGGGGTGAGCAGTTCTTC. Translating it yields CASRDSGLWGEQFF.